The source of this T cell receptor (beta chain) is a study of T cell changes during pregnancy in multiple sclerosis. Clones were sequenced by immunoSEQ multiplex PCR, and TCRdb holds only the in-frame ones, with some missing. The table includes under 60,000 clones, around 90% detected once. This clone was seen only once. The ends lost 4 bases at V and 1 base at J; junction bases unmatched: 5. In germline, CDR1 is SGDLS, CDR2 YYNGEE. The CDR3 length is 16 residues. The sequence derives from a female donor with multiple sclerosis, enrolled in a pregnancy study. J is TRBJ2-5 and V is TRBV9; 12 nucleotides line up with TRBD2. Specimen: CD8+ T cells from peripheral blood mononuclear cells, collected after pregnancy. CDR3 sequence: CASSPRLAGVQETQYF. The DNA for the CDR3 is TGTGCCAGCAGCCCCAGACTAGCGGGGGTCCAAGAGACCCAGTACTTC.